This T cell receptor (beta chain) was sequenced for a study of blood T cell repertoires in COVID-19. Study in general: Samples representing acute and convalescent COVID-19 were sourced from the United States, Italy and Spain. In each case, the material was cDNA or gDNA derived from T cells, B-cell-depleted T cells, or PBMCs.

Original data processing: Nucleated cell counts were estimated from reference gene primer amplification. The table came from immunoSEQ multiplex PCR; TCRdb's copy has only in-frame clones and leaves some out. The V and J calls and clone size were taken over from that table, and D and trimming were inferred from the DNA. The sample has fewer than 50,000 clones; around 80% are singletons. Germline CDR1 and CDR2: SEHNR and FQNEAQ (reference sequence). The CDR3 totals 14 residues. V dropped 1 base and J dropped 3 bases, with 9 bases sitting between them. Input material: peripheral blood. The V gene is TRBV7-9, the J gene TRBJ1-2, with D possibly being TRBD1 (6 bases). The sequence derives from a human donor in a cohort sampled during active COVID-19. CDR3 loop: CASSLGTGHYGYTF. Here the CDR3 DNA reads TGTGCCAGCAGCTTAGGAACAGGGCACTATGGCTACACCTTC.